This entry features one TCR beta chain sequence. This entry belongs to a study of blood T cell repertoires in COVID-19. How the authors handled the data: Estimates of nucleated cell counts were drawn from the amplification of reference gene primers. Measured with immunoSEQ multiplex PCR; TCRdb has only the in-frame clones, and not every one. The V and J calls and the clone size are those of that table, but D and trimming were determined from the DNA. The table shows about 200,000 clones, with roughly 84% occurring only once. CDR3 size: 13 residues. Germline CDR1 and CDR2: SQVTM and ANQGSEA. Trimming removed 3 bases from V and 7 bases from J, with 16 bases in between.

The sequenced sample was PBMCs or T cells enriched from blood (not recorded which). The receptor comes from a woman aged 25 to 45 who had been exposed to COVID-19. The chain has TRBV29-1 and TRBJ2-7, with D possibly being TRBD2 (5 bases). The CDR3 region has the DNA TGCAGCGTTGAGAGGGATTGGGGAAAGGAGCAGTACTTC. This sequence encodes CSVERDWGKEQYF.